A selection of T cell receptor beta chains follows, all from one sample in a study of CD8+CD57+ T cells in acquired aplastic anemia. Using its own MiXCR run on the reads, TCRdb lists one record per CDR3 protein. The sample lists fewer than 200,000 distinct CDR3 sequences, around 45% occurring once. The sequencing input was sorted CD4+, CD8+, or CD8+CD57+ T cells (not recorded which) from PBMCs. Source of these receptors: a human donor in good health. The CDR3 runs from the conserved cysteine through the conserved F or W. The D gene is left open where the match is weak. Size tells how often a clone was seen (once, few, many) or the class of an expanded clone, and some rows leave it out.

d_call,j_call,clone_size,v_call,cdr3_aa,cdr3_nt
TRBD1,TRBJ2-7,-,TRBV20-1,CSASGGGTGVREQYF,TGCAGTGCTAGCGGGGGCGGGACAGGGGTTAGGGAGCAGTACTTC
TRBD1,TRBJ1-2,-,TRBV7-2,CASSTWTGGYTF,TGTGCCAGCAGCACCTGGACAGGAGGCTACACCTTC
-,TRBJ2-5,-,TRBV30,CAWRRGQETQYF,TGTGCCTGGAGGAGGGGCCAAGAGACCCAGTACTTC
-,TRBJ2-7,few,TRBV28,CASSLSTFEMYF,TGTGCCAGCAGTTTATCGACCTTCGAGATGTACTTC
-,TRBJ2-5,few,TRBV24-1,CATSGSYQGETQYF,TGTGCCACCAGTGGGAGCTACCAAGGCGAGACCCAGTACTTC
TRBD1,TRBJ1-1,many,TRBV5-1,CASSYPDRGQSEAFF,TGCGCCAGCAGCTACCCCGACAGGGGGCAATCTGAAGCTTTCTTT
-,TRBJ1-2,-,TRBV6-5,CASSYASTDYGYTF,TGTGCCAGCAGTTACGCATCAACAGACTATGGCTACACCTTC
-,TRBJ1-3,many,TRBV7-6,CASSPSSGVAGNTIYF,TGTGCCAGCAGCCCCAGTTCAGGGGTGGCTGGAAACACCATATATTTT
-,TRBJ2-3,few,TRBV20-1,CSATPISTDTQYF,TGCAGTGCTACCCCAATCAGCACAGATACGCAGTATTTT
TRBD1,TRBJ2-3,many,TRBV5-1,CASSETGSTDTQYF,TGCGCCAGCAGCGAGACAGGGAGCACAGATACGCAGTATTTT
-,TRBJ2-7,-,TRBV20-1,CSALVAVRGEQYF,TGCAGTGCTCTCGTGGCTGTTCGGGGAGAGCAGTACTTC